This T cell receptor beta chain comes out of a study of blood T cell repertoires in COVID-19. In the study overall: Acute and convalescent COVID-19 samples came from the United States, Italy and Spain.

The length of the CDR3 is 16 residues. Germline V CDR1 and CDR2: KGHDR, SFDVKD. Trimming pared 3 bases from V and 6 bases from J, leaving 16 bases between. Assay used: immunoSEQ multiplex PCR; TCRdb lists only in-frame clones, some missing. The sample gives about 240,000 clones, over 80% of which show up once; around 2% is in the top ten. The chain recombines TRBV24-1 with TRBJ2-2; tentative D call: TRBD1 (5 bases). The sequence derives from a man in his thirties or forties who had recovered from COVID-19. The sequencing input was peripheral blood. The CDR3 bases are TGTGCCACCAGTGATACCAGGGTGGTCGTCCCCGGGGAGCTGTTTTTT. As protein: CATSDTRVVVPGELFF.